This is a list of T cell receptor beta chains from one sample in a study of T-cell reconstitution after alpha-beta-depleted transplantation in children. TCRdb re-called the PCR reads through MiXCR, storing one row per CDR3 protein. The sample has about 600,000 distinct CDR3 sequences, more than 9% seen once. Sequencing used PBMCs from the stem cell graft donor, obtained from the stem cell graft. These receptors originate from a human donor who donated a stem cell graft to a child with acute myeloid leukemia. Each CDR3 is given with its conserved first and last residue. A D gene is named only where the DNA matches it firmly. The size entry is marked missing in some rows and otherwise reads once, few, many or a size class.

j_gene	v_gene	len	abundance	d_gene	CDR3nt	CDR3aa
TRBJ2-3	TRBV29-1	15	many	TRBD2	TGCAGCGTTGAATGGGGTGGGAGGGGCACAGATACGCAGTATTTT	CSVEWGGRGTDTQYF
TRBJ1-3	TRBV9	14	few	.	TGTGCCAGCAGCGCACAGAGCTCTGGAAACACCATATATTTT	CASSAQSSGNTIYF
TRBJ2-6	TRBV28	13	many	.	TGCGGGACCGCTAGCTCTGGGGCCAACGTCCTGACTTTC	CGTASSGANVLTF
TRBJ2-2	TRBV12-3/TRBV12-4	15	.	TRBD1	TGTGCCAGCAAGAATCCGGGACAGGGGCCCGGGGAGCTGTTTTTT	CASKNPGQGPGELFF
TRBJ2-7	TRBV18	14	once	.	TGTGCCAGCTCTCCCTCAAGGGTAGGCTACGAGCAGTACTTC	CASSPSRVGYEQYF
TRBJ1-1	TRBV6-2/TRBV6-3	14	many	.	TGTGCCAGCAGTTCTCAGGGATTGGACACTGAAGCTTTCTTT	CASSSQGLDTEAFF
TRBJ1-2	TRBV12-3/TRBV12-4	13	few	.	TGTGCCAGCAGGCCACCAAGTAACTATGGCTACACCTTC	CASRPPSNYGYTF
TRBJ1-1	TRBV6-1	13	.	.	TGTGCCAGCAGTGTATGGCGGAACACTGAAGCTTTCTTT	CASSVWRNTEAFF
TRBJ1-1	TRBV12-3/TRBV12-4	16	few	TRBD1	TGTGCCAGCAGCCGGACAGGGCCACCTTCGAACACTGAAGCTTTCTTT	CASSRTGPPSNTEAFF
TRBJ2-5	TRBV25-1	13	many	.	TGTGCCAGCAGTGTTCTAGAACAAGAGACCCAGCACTTC	CASSVLEQETQHF
TRBJ2-1	TRBV6-2/TRBV6-3	15	.	TRBD2	TGTGCCAGCAGTCGACTAGCGGGAGGGCTCAATGAGCAGTTCTTC	CASSRLAGGLNEQFF
TRBJ2-1	TRBV15	13	few	TRBD1	TGTGCCACCAGCAGACAGGGGGCGGATGAGCAGTTCTTC	CATSRQGADEQFF
TRBJ2-5	TRBV3-1	13	.	.	TGTGCCAGCAGCCATAGAGGGGAAGAGACCCAGTACTTC	CASSHRGEETQYF
TRBJ2-1	TRBV4-3	14	many	TRBD2	TGCGCCAGCAGCCCCCAGGGACTAGTCAGTGAGCAGTTCTTC	CASSPQGLVSEQFF
TRBJ2-5	TRBV20-1	11	many	.	TGCAGTGCTCCCCGCGGAGAGACCCAGTACTTC	CSAPRGETQYF
TRBJ2-7	TRBV9	16	few	TRBD1	TGTGCCAGCAGCGTAGAGGGACAGAATTCTATCTACGAGCAGTACTTC	CASSVEGQNSIYEQYF
TRBJ2-2	TRBV5-1	17	many	TRBD2	TGCGCCAGCAGCCAGGGACTAGCGGGAGCGAACACCGGGGAGCTGTTTTTT	CASSQGLAGANTGELFF
TRBJ1-3	TRBV12-3/TRBV12-4	14	few	TRBD1	TGTGCCAGCAGTCCGCGGGACAGCCTAAACACCATATATTTT	CASSPRDSLNTIYF
TRBJ1-1	TRBV5-1	15	few	TRBD1	TGCGCCAGCAGCTTGCACGACAGGGGGGTCCCTGAAGCTTTCTTT	CASSLHDRGVPEAFF
TRBJ2-1	TRBV11-1	18	.	.	TGTGCCAGCAGCTTAGACCCGGCCGGGTGGACGGTCTACAATGAGCAGTTCTTC	CASSLDPAGWTVYNEQFF
TRBJ1-2	TRBV9	14	few	.	TGTGCCAGCAGCGTAGCGTTTGGGGATGTCGGCTACACCTTC	CASSVAFGDVGYTF
TRBJ2-5	TRBV20-1	15	few	TRBD2	TGCAGTGCTGGGGAAGGTAGCGGGAAGGGGAAGACCCAGTACTTC	CSAGEGSGKGKTQYF
TRBJ2-1	TRBV6-2/TRBV6-3	16	many	TRBD2	TGTGCCAGCAGTCGAAACCTAGCGGGAGTTGTTGATGAGCAGTTCTTC	CASSRNLAGVVDEQFF
TRBJ2-5	TRBV11-2	22	.	TRBD2	TGTGCCAGCAGCTTAGAGGTGGACTATGGACTAGCGGGAGGTCTGGGCCAAGAGACCCAGTACTTC	CASSLEVDYGLAGGLGQETQYF
TRBJ2-1	TRBV20-1	16	many	.	TGCAGTGCTAGAGATCCGAGGCCAGTACCTTCGGGTGAGCAGTTCTTC	CSARDPRPVPSGEQFF
TRBJ2-1	TRBV11-2	17	.	TRBD2	TGTGCCAGCAGCTTAGACCACGCTAGCGGCACCTACAATGAGCAGTTCTTC	CASSLDHASGTYNEQFF
TRBJ1-1	TRBV11-2	14	few	.	TGTGCCAGCAGCAACAGGGAGGGTAACACTGAAGCTTTCTTT	CASSNREGNTEAFF
TRBJ1-4	TRBV20-1	14	.	TRBD1	TGCAGTGCATACAGGACAGGGGGTGATGAAAAACTGTTTTTT	CSAYRTGGDEKLFF
TRBJ2-1	TRBV10-3	13	few	TRBD2	TGTGCCCCAACCGGGACTAGCTGCAATGAGCAGTTCTTC	CAPTGTSCNEQFF
TRBJ2-3	TRBV3-1	16	.	TRBD2	TGTGCCAGCAGCCAATGGAGACTAGCGGCCACAGATACGCAGTATTTT	CASSQWRLAATDTQYF
TRBJ2-1	TRBV20-1	14	many	.	TGCAGTGCTAGAGATCCGTGGAACTCGAATGAGCAGTTCTTC	CSARDPWNSNEQFF
TRBJ1-2	TRBV12-3/TRBV12-4	14	many	TRBD1	TGTGCCAGCAGTTCCCTTATGGACAGGGAAGGCTACACCTTC	CASSSLMDREGYTF
TRBJ1-1	TRBV7-8	16	.	.	TGTGCCAGCAGCTATCTCTCACAGGGAGGAAGGACTGAAGCTTTCTTT	CASSYLSQGGRTEAFF
TRBJ2-3	TRBV30	13	.	.	TGTGCCTGGTTACCTCGAGAGACAGATGCGCAGTATTTT	CAWLPRETDAQYF
TRBJ2-1	TRBV6-4	16	few	TRBD2	TGTGCCAGCAGTGGTTCGGGACTAGCGGGAGCCCATGAGCAGTTCTTC	CASSGSGLAGAHEQFF
TRBJ2-5	TRBV6-2/TRBV6-3	15	many	TRBD2	TGTGCCAGCAGAAAGGGACTAGCGGACAAGAGAACCCAGTACTTC	CASRKGLADKRTQYF
TRBJ1-1	TRBV6-1	14	many	.	TGTGCCAGCAACCTGGCCGGGTTGAACACTGAAGCTTTCTTT	CASNLAGLNTEAFF
TRBJ2-7	TRBV25-1	16	many	.	TGTGCCAGCAGTGATCGAAGTAGGGCCTCCACCTACGAGCAGTACTTC	CASSDRSRASTYEQYF
TRBJ2-1	TRBV6-2/TRBV6-3	11	many	TRBD1	TGTGCCAGCAGTGGACAGGGGGCCGGGTTCTTC	CASSGQGAGFF
TRBJ2-3	TRBV7-2	14	few	.	TGTGCCAGCAGCTCCACTTGGGGCACAGATACGCAGTATTTT	CASSSTWGTDTQYF
TRBJ1-2	TRBV4-2	15	few	TRBD1	TGTGCCAGCAGCCAATCGGACAGGCTAAAGGGGGGCTACACCTTC	CASSQSDRLKGGYTF
TRBJ2-5	TRBV29-1	14	many	.	TGCAGCGTGGGCCTGGGGCGGCTCCAAGAGACCCAGTACTTC	CSVGLGRLQETQYF
TRBJ2-2	TRBV4-2	16	few	.	TGTGCCAGCAGCCAAGCCGTCGACAGAAACACCGGGGAGCTGTTTTTT	CASSQAVDRNTGELFF
TRBJ2-1	TRBV29-1	11	few	.	TGCAGCACTAGCTCCTACAATGAGCAGTTCTTC	CSTSSYNEQFF
TRBJ1-6	TRBV27	15	few	.	TGTGCCAGCAGTTTTCGCAGGGTGGGAAATTCACCCCTCCACTTT	CASSFRRVGNSPLHF
TRBJ2-7	TRBV20-1	13	many	.	TGCAGTGCTAGGAGGACAGCCTCCTACGAGCAGTACTTC	CSARRTASYEQYF
TRBJ2-2	TRBV28	15	.	TRBD2	TGTGCCAGCAGTCCGGGACTAGCTTCCACCGGGGAGCTGTTTTTT	CASSPGLASTGELFF
TRBJ2-3	TRBV29-1	13	.	.	TGCAGCGCAGAAACCAGCGGCACAGATACGCAGTATTTT	CSAETSGTDTQYF
TRBJ2-4	TRBV25-1	13	few	.	TGTGCCAGCAGTGAGCCAGGGAGGAACATTCAGTACTTC	CASSEPGRNIQYF
TRBJ2-7	TRBV5-6	15	.	.	TGTGCCAGCAGCTTGCCCCCGGCAGCCTCCTACGAGCAGTACTTC	CASSLPPAASYEQYF
TRBJ2-3	TRBV30	13	few	.	TGTGCCTGGAGTGTTCTGAGCGTTCGTACGCAGTATTTT	CAWSVLSVRTQYF